What follows is one T cell receptor (beta chain) and its context. This sample was taken from a study of blood T cell repertoires in COVID-19. This CDR3 is built from 14 residues. CDR1 and CDR2 (germline): SGHRS, YFSETQ. V gave up 4 bases and J gave up 4 bases; unmatched junction bases: 5. TCRdb's copy holds only in-frame clones and misses some; the assay was immunoSEQ multiplex PCR. The sample has 250,000 to 300,000 clones; over 80% are singletons. The chain combines TRBV5-1 with TRBJ1-1; 9 positions match TRBD1. Sequencing was performed on PBMCs or T cells enriched from blood (not recorded which). This TCR derives from a human donor in a cohort exposed to, infected with or recovered from COVID-19 (not recorded which). The donor label of this sample is uncertain. In nucleotides, the CDR3 is TGCGCCAGCAGCGTTACAGGGGGCGGCACTGAAGCTTTCTTT. The encoded protein is CASSVTGGGTEAFF.